The rows below give T cell receptor beta chains drawn from one sample of a study of CD4 and CD8 cells across lung adenocarcinoma regions. TCRdb re-called the PCR reads with MiXCR, one entry per CDR3 protein. Found here are under 9,500 distinct CDR3 sequences, roughly 50% of them singletons; the top ten hold around 48%. Material for sequencing was CD8+ T cells from the margin of a lung tumor. Receptors were obtained from a female donor with lung adenocarcinoma. The CD4 and CD8 labels of this study may be unreliable. CDR3s include the opening cysteine and the closing phenylalanine or tryptophan. D genes are given only for firm matches. Size is stated for part of the rows, as once, few or many counts, or as a class when the clone is expanded.

clone_size d_call j_call v_call cdr3_aa cdr3_nt
once NA TRBJ2-1 TRBV5-1 CASSLVPGVSYNEQFF TGCGCCAGCAGCTTGGTGCCAGGGGTTTCCTACAATGAGCAGTTCTTC
NA NA TRBJ2-3 TRBV6-1 CARSRQAVGEGEQYF TGTGCCAGGAGTCGACAGGCGGTGGGAGAAGGTGAGCAGTATTTC
medium-sized TRBD2 TRBJ2-7 TRBV6-1 CASSIGLASEQYF TGTGCCAGCAGTATCGGACTAGCGAGTGAGCAGTACTTC
NA NA TRBJ2-3 TRBV6-1 CASGGLGGGDQDTQYF TGTGCCAGCGGGGGGCTCGGGGGCGGGGACCAAGATACGCAGTATTTT
NA TRBD2 TRBJ2-5 TRBV27 CARGRGAGEQETQYF TGTGCCAGGGGGAGGGGAGCCGGAGAGCAAGAGACGCAGTATTTC
NA TRBD2 TRBJ2-5 TRBV6-1 CASGEAGGGKETQYF TGTGCCAGCGGTGAAGCGGGAGGGGGCAAAGAGACGCAGTACTTC
NA NA TRBJ2-5 TRBV30 CALRSGAGEQYF TGTGCTCTCCGTTCAGGGGCGGGAGAGCAGTACTTC
NA NA TRBJ2-1 TRBV7-6 CASSLGGSYEQFF TGTGCCAGCAGCTTAGGAGGTTCCTACGAGCAGTTCTTC
NA NA TRBJ2-5 TRBV6-1 CASTTGGEETQYF TGTGCCAGCACGACAGGAGGTGAAGAGACCCAGTACTTC
medium-sized NA TRBJ2-3 TRBV6-5 CASSYLPTGRSDTQYF TGTGCCAGCAGTTACCTCCCGACAGGGAGGTCAGATACGCAGTATTTT
few NA TRBJ1-3 TRBV27 CASSQGTGNTIYF TGTGCCAGCAGCCAGGGTACGGGAAACACCATATATTTT
NA TRBD2 TRBJ2-1 TRBV6-1 CASRLGASGRYSYNEQFF TGTGCCAGCAGACTGGGGGCTAGCGGGAGATATTCCTACAATGAGCAGTTCTTC
once NA TRBJ2-3 TRBV6-1 CASRLKAVNTDTQYF TGTGCCAGCAGACTCAAGGCGGTGAACACAGATACGCAGTATTTT
many TRBD1 TRBJ1-1 TRBV27 CASLGQGGRAFF TGTGCCAGCTTAGGACAGGGTGGTCGAGCTTTCTTT
NA NA TRBJ2-5 TRBV6-1 CASSETRETQYF TGTGCCAGCAGTGAAACTCGCGAGACCCAGTACTTC
NA NA TRBJ2-4 TRBV7-2 CARISGEDMQYF TGTGCGAGGATCTCAGGCGAGGATATGCAGTACTTC
medium-sized NA TRBJ2-6 TRBV27 CASRSSGANVLTF TGTGCCAGCAGGAGCTCTGGGGCCAACGTCCTGACTTTC
NA NA TRBJ2-7 TRBV7-8 CASSSQREGPYEQYF TGTGCCAGCAGCTCCCAACGAGAGGGCCCCTACGAGCAGTACTTC
NA NA TRBJ2-7 TRBV27 CASGRGQGTETQYF TGTGCCAGCGGGCGAGGTCAGGGCACAGAGACGCAGTACTTC
NA NA TRBJ2-7 TRBV6-1 CASSEIRKDEQYF TGTGCCAGCAGTGAAATTCGGAAGGACGAGCAGTACTTC
few TRBD2 TRBJ2-1 TRBV20-1 CSANFWSGGPHNEQFF TGCAGTGCTAATTTTTGGTCGGGAGGGCCGCACAATGAGCAGTTCTTC
medium-sized TRBD2 TRBJ2-1 TRBV6-1 CASSEEGLAGNEQFF TGTGCCAGCAGTGAAGAGGGACTAGCGGGAAATGAGCAGTTCTTC
many TRBD2 TRBJ2-2 TRBV6-1 CASNPWAGGTGELFF TGTGCCAGCAACCCTTGGGCGGGAGGGACCGGGGAGCTGTTTTTT
medium-sized TRBD2 TRBJ2-5 TRBV4-1 CASSVPLLAGVSETQYF TGCGCCAGCAGCGTCCCCCTGTTAGCGGGAGTATCGGAGACCCAGTACTTC
once TRBD1 TRBJ2-2 TRBV3-1 CASSPWDRDTGEQFF TGTGCCAGCAGCCCGTGGGACAGAGACACAGGGGAGCAGTTTTTT
NA NA TRBJ1-3 TRBV6-1 CASSEATSSGNTIYF TGTGCCAGCAGTGAAGCGACGAGCTCTGGAAACACCATATATTTT
NA NA TRBJ1-1 TRBV30 CAWSVKVERTNTEAFF TGTGCCTGGAGTGTAAAGGTCGAGAGAACGAACACTGAAGCTTTCTTT
few NA TRBJ2-5 TRBV25-1 CASSEGGRRRGETQYF TGTGCCAGCAGTGAAGGGGGACGGAGAAGAGGGGAGACCCAGTACTTC
NA TRBD2 TRBJ2-3 TRBV6-1 CASGVLAGNTGTQYF TGTGCCAGCGGCGTACTAGCGGGAAACACAGGGACGCAGTATTTT
NA NA TRBJ2-3 TRBV27 CGGGDPDTQYF TGTGGCGGCGGTGACCCAGATACGCAGTATTTT
NA TRBD2 TRBJ2-3 TRBV6-1 CASSATGRRAKDTQYF TGTGCGAGCAGTGCCACCGGGAGGAGAGCCAAAGATACGCAGTATTTC
NA TRBD2 TRBJ2-1 TRBV6-1 CASRPSGLAGGYSLFF TGTGCCAGCAGACCTAGCGGACTAGCGGGAGGGTACTCACTGTTCTTC
once TRBD1 TRBJ2-3 TRBV6-1 CARGEGAGGQETQYF TGTGCCAGGGGTGAAGGGGCAGGGGGCCAAGAGACGCAGTATTTT
NA NA TRBJ2-2 TRBV6-5 CASSYGVVTNTGELFF TGTGCCAGCAGTTACGGGGTGGTCACGAACACCGGGGAGCTGTTTTTT
NA NA TRBJ1-4 TRBV9 CASSVGQPNEKLFF TGTGCCAGCAGCGTAGGTCAGCCTAATGAAAAACTGTTTTTT
NA NA TRBJ1-4 TRBV7-8 CASSPQRGGEKLFF TGTGCCAGCAGCCCCCAGCGGGGTGGAGAAAAACTGTTTTTT
NA TRBD1 TRBJ2-7 TRBV25-1 CASRQGYEQYF TGTGCCAGCAGACAGGGGTACGAGCAGTACTTC
NA NA TRBJ2-7 TRBV7-6 CASSELEGYEQYF TGTGCCAGCAGCGAATTAGAGGGATACGAGCAGTACTTC
few TRBD2 TRBJ2-1 TRBV3-1 CASSQGASGASTLFF TGTGCCAGCAGCCAGGGGGCTAGCGGGGCGAGTACTCTGTTCTTC
NA TRBD2 TRBJ2-1 TRBV9 CASSIQATSGYNEQFF TGTGCCAGCAGCATACAGGCAACTAGCGGTTACAATGAGCAGTTCTTC
NA TRBD2 TRBJ2-1 TRBV27 CASSSRLAGGTHEQFF TGTGCCAGCAGTTCGAGACTAGCGGGAGGGACGCATGAGCAGTTCTTC
few NA TRBJ2-3 TRBV9 CASSVDGAASTDTQYF TGTGCCAGCAGCGTAGACGGGGCGGCTAGCACAGATACGCAGTATTTT
NA NA TRBJ2-5 TRBV12-5 CASGFRVTAAETQYF TGTGCTAGTGGTTTCAGGGTAACGGCGGCGGAGACCCAGTACTTC
few TRBD2 TRBJ2-3 TRBV4-1 CASSQEGGGGSGTDTQYF TGCGCCAGCAGCCAAGAGGGGGGTGGCGGGAGTGGCACAGATACGCAGTATTTT
medium-sized NA TRBJ2-1 TRBV27 CASSPTSRGWTYNEQFF TGTGCCAGCAGTCCTACTTCCCGGGGGTGGACGTACAATGAGCAGTTCTTC
NA NA TRBJ1-2 TRBV6-1 CASSPVAGHSRTGYTF TGTGCCAGCAGTCCGGTGGCGGGACACTCGCGGACTGGCTACACCTTC
many NA TRBJ2-5 TRBV7-2 CASSSGQKLQETQYF TGTGCCAGCAGCTCCGGACAGAAATTACAAGAGACCCAGTACTTC
few NA TRBJ2-3 TRBV25-1 CASSELLGYTDTQYF TGTGCCAGCAGTGAACTTCTGGGGTACACAGATACGCAGTATTTT